The 30 T cell receptor beta chains given below trace back to one sample, sequenced in a study of cytomegalovirus exposure and HLA in healthy donors. 60 Vbeta and 13 Jbeta primers were used in PCR. The data were produced by immunoSEQ multiplex PCR, yet TCRdb's version contains in-frame clones alone and is incomplete. This table has around 110,000 clones, approximately 70% appearing once. What was sequenced was PBMCs. Receptors were obtained from a woman aged 40 to 49 in good health and CMV-seropositive.

This chain joins TRBV19 and TRBJ1-1; perhaps TRBD1 as D (6 bases). This CDR3 spans 12 amino acids. Germline assignment: CDR1 LNHDA and CDR2 SQIVND (reference sequence). Between the trimmed V and J ends, which lost 10 bases and 1 base, there was a span of 10 bases. The CDR3 bases are TGTGCCACAAAGACAGGGAACACTGAAGCTTTCTTT. This gives the protein CATKTGNTEAFF.

The rearrangement uses TRBV5-4 and TRBJ2-1, with 7 nucleotides matching TRBD2. Germline V lookup: CDR1 SGHNT, CDR2 YYREEE (reference sequence). CDR3 size: 17 residues. V shed 1 base, J shed 10 bases, and the junction held 17 bases outside the gene matches. CDR3 residues: CASSLLTLAATPAEQFF. In DNA form, the CDR3 reads TGTGCCAGCAGCTTGTTAACTCTAGCGGCCACCCCTGCCGAGCAGTTCTTC.

The gene calls are TRBV6-1 and TRBJ2-2, with no clear D. CDR3 size: 13 residues. Trimming pared 5 bases from V and 7 bases from J, leaving 11 bases between. Looked up from germline, CDR1 is MNHNS and CDR2 is SASEGT. The CDR3 region is CASSKPPYGELFF. CDR3 nucleotides: TGTGCCAGCAGTAAGCCTCCCTACGGGGAGCTGTTTTTT.

The V call is TRBV7-9, the J call TRBJ2-2, with TRBD1 matching 7 bases. This CDR3 comprises 15 residues. Germline V gives CDR1 SEHNR, CDR2 FQNEAQ (reference sequence). V lost 6 bases to trimming and J lost 2 bases; unmatched junction nucleotides: 6. CDR3 DNA sequence: TGTGCCAGCAGGAAGACAGGGTATAACACCGGGGAGCTGTTTTTT. This translates into CASRKTGYNTGELFF.

The rearrangement links TRBV5-4 to TRBJ2-1; 9 positions match TRBD1. This CDR3 contains 13 residues. The V gene end was trimmed by 3 bases and the J gene end by 12 bases; junction bases not matched to a gene: 7. Germline CDR1 reads SGHNT; CDR2 reads YYREEE (reference sequence). The CDR3: CASSSPTGGRQFF. As DNA, the CDR3 is TGTGCCAGCAGCTCGCCCACAGGGGGCAGGCAGTTCTTC.

The rearrangement joins TRBV5-1 to TRBJ1-1; D is perhaps TRBD1 (5 bases). This CDR3 contains 14 residues. The ends were cut back, 4 bases at V and 5 bases at J, with 15 bases in the middle. CDR1 and CDR2 from the germline V gene are SGHRS and YFSETQ. The chain's CDR3 is CASSRRRGLTEAFF. The CDR3 DNA sequence: TGCGCCAGCAGCCGTCGGAGGGGATTAACTGAAGCTTTCTTT. The full variable domain, its missing parts supplied by reference TRBV5-1 and TRBJ1-1, is KAGVTQTPRYLIKTRGQQVTLSCSPISGHRSVSWYQQTPGQGLQFLFEYFSETQRNKGNFPGRFSGRQFSNSRSEMNVSTLELGDSALYLCASSRRRGLTEAFFGQGTRLTVV.

The chain is built from TRBV7-2 and TRBJ2-3; 7 positions agree with TRBD1. V trimming: 5 bases; J trimming: 0 bases; junction bases outside the gene matches: 5. The CDR3 consists of 15 residues. Per germline, CDR1 SGHTA and CDR2 FQGNSA. The CDR3 here is CASSITGDSTDTQYF. The CDR3 DNA sequence: TGTGCCAGCAGCATCACAGGGGATAGCACAGATACGCAGTATTTT.

The chain combines TRBV28 with TRBJ2-5, with TRBD2 identical over 8 bases. V dropped 7 bases and J dropped 5; count of bases not matched to a gene: 15. The CDR3 is 16 amino acids. CDR1 and CDR2 (germline): MDHEN, SYDVKM. CDR3 residues: CASTLGGAGGVETQYF. The DNA of the CDR3 is TGTGCCAGCACCCTCGGAGGCGCGGGAGGAGTCGAGACCCAGTACTTC.

The rearrangement uses TRBV9 and TRBJ1-3, with D possibly being TRBD1 (6 bases). CDR3 length equals 15 residues. V shed 4 bases and J shed 0 bases, with 11 bases lying between them. CDR1 SGDLS and CDR2 YYNGEE come from the germline V gene. The CDR3 DNA follows: TGTGCCAGCAGCCCCCGGACAGACTCTGGAAACACCATATATTTT. Translated, it gives CASSPRTDSGNTIYF.

The genes are TRBV19 and TRBJ1-5; perhaps TRBD1 as D (6 bases). V gave up 5 bases and J gave up 4 bases, with 21 bases separating them. Germline CDR1 reads LNHDA; CDR2 reads SQIVND (reference sequence). The CDR3 consists of 17 residues. CDR3 region: CASSYGRGPTANQPQHF. Here the CDR3 DNA reads TGTGCCAGTAGTTATGGCAGGGGACCCACGGCAAATCAGCCCCAGCATTTT.

DNA of the CDR3: TGCAGCCCCCAAACGTCAGGACAGTGCCCCGGGGAGCTGTTTTTT. As protein: CSPQTSGQCPGELFF. The J gene is TRBJ2-2, the V gene TRBV29-1; the D gene is possibly TRBD1 (6 bases). There are 15 residues in the CDR3. CDR1 and CDR2 from the germline V gene are SQVTM and ANQGSEA. Trimming shortened V by 8 bases and J by 6 bases, and 22 bases separated the two germline ends.

The rearrangement links TRBV27 to TRBJ2-2; the match to TRBD2 covers 11 bases. This CDR3 comprises 17 residues. V lost 9 bases, J lost 6 bases, and 15 bases stayed unmatched. Germline V gives CDR1 MNHEY, CDR2 SMNVEV (reference sequence). For the CDR3, the DNA is TGTGCCAGTGTAGATAGCGGGAGGGCCTTCGTGGCCGGGGAGCTGTTTTTT. It codes for CASVDSGRAFVAGELFF.

This clone was observed a handful of times. The V call is TRBV7-2, the J call TRBJ2-5; no clear D gene. Trimming cost V 1 base and J 1 base, with 10 bases left between them. Germline-derived CDR1 and CDR2 are SGHTA and FQGNSA. There are 15 residues in the CDR3. CDR3 protein: CASSLGWAGQETQYF. As DNA, the CDR3 is TGTGCCAGCAGCTTAGGTTGGGCAGGCCAAGAGACCCAGTACTTC. Full variable domain (missing parts from reference TRBV7-2 and TRBJ2-5): GAGVSQSPSNKVTEKGKDVELRCDPISGHTALYWYRQSLGQGLEFLIYFQGNSAPDKSGLPSDRFSAERTGGSVSTLTIQRTQQEDSAVYLCASSLGWAGQETQYFGPGTRLLVL.

The chain combines TRBV7-6 with TRBJ2-3, with TRBD2 matching 8 bases. The CDR3 is made up of 15 amino acids. Germline loops: CDR1 SGHVS, CDR2 FNYEAQ. J was trimmed by 2 bases and V by 2 bases; bases with no gene match: 3. CDR3 amino acids: CASSLRSGITDTQYF. The CDR3 bases are TGTGCCAGCAGCTTACGTAGCGGGATCACAGATACGCAGTATTTT. Complete variable domain (other parts from reference TRBV7-6 and TRBJ2-3): GAGVSQSPRYKVTKRGQDVALRCDPISGHVSLYWYRQALGQGPEFLTYFNYEAQQDKSGLPNDRFSAERPEGSISTLTIQRTEQRDSAMYRCASSLRSGITDTQYFGPGTRLTVL.

The chain is built from TRBV4-2 and TRBJ1-2; D not certain. The V and J ends lost 0 bases and 4 bases respectively, with 9 bases between them. This CDR3 spans 14 amino acids. Germline values: CDR1 LGHNA, CDR2 YNFKEQ. CDR3 coding DNA: TGTGCCAGCAGCCAAGAGAGGGAGTCCTATGGCTACACCTTC. This translates into CASSQERESYGYTF.

Regarding this clone: A junction end diverges from the germline sequence, so it may reflect a read error. The chain employs TRBV27 and TRBJ1-2; 7 bases are shared with TRBD1. The CDR3 contains 15 residues. CDR1 MNHEY and CDR2 SMNVEV come from the germline V gene (reference sequence). The CDR3 here is CASTLSGTVGYGYTF. The CDR3 DNA is TGTGCCAGCACTTTATCGGGGACAGTCGGATATGGCTACACCTTC.

The chain uses TRBV28 and TRBJ1-2; no reliable D call. The germline V gene has CDR1 MDHEN and CDR2 SYDVKM. The CDR3 runs 15 residues. V gave up 2 bases and J gave up 2 bases, with 12 bases separating them. In DNA, the CDR3 is TGTGCCAGCAGTTTAGACATCGGTACAAACTATGGCTACACCTTC. This gives the protein CASSLDIGTNYGYTF.

In this sample, this clone turned up a few times. The rearrangement uses TRBV27 and TRBJ1-2; TRBD1 matches 7 bases. Germline assignment: CDR1 MNHEY and CDR2 SMNVEV (reference sequence). The V and J ends lost 5 bases and 7 bases, in that order; junction bases with no gene match: 10. This CDR3 has 14 amino acids. The CDR3 DNA follows: TGTGCCAGCAGTCCACGCGCCGACAGGGCTGGCTACACCTTC. It yields the protein CASSPRADRAGYTF.

The genes are TRBV9 and TRBJ1-1; D not resolved. The CDR3 is 17 residues long. Trimming took 0 bases from V and 1 from J, leaving 16 bases between them. Per germline, CDR1 SGDLS and CDR2 YYNGEE. The CDR3 spells CASSVGPLLGGNTEAFF. In nucleotides, the CDR3 is TGTGCCAGCAGCGTAGGACCCCTCTTAGGAGGGAACACTGAAGCTTTCTTT.

The chain is built from TRBV29-1 and TRBJ2-7, with D tentatively TRBD2 (6 bases). The germline V gene encodes CDR1 SQVTM and CDR2 ANQGSEA. Trimming shortened V by 8 bases and J by 6 bases, and 14 bases separated the two germline ends. The CDR3 loop spans 11 amino acids. CDR3 loop: CSMKTEGEQYF. Written as DNA, the CDR3 is TGCAGCATGAAAACGGAGGGCGAGCAGTACTTC.

This clone was observed once. V usage is TRBV5-1 and J usage is TRBJ2-3; 7 nucleotides align to TRBD2. V dropped 6 bases and J dropped 2; count of bases not matched to a gene: 6. The CDR3 contains 14 residues. CDR1 SGHRS and CDR2 YFSETQ come from the germline V gene. The DNA of the CDR3 is TGCGCCAGCACCACTAGCGCGACCACAGATACGCAGTATTTT. Protein: CASTTSATTDTQYF.

This clone appeared a few times. The genes are TRBV7-2 and TRBJ2-3; 9 bases are shared with TRBD2. The germline V gene encodes CDR1 SGHTA and CDR2 FQGNSA. The J segment lost 7 bases and the V segment lost 10 bases, leaving 12 bases of the junction unmatched. The CDR3 spans 14 residues. The CDR3 DNA reads TGTGCCACCGCGGATGCAGCGGGAGGAAATACGCAGTATTTT. The encoded protein is CATADAAGGNTQYF.

The chain recombines TRBV28 with TRBJ1-5, with 7 bases lining up with TRBD1. Germline CDR1 and CDR2: MDHEN and SYDVKM. V lost 6 bases, J lost 3 bases, and 8 bases stayed unmatched. This CDR3 comprises 15 residues. In DNA form, the CDR3 reads TGTGCCAGCAGATACCAAGGACAGGCCAATCAGCCCCAGCATTTT. Its translation is CASRYQGQANQPQHF.

The rearrangement joins TRBV6-6 to TRBJ2-3; possible D gene TRBD2, 5 bases. The germline CDR1 and CDR2 sequences are MNHNY and SVGAGI (reference sequence). Trimming stripped 2 bases from V and 3 bases from J, with 15 bases between. This CDR3 is built from 16 residues. In nucleotides, the CDR3 is TGTGCCAGCAGTTACGGTGGTGGGAGAGGAACAGATACGCAGTATTTT. Protein product: CASSYGGGRGTDTQYF.

The rearrangement joins TRBV5-1 to TRBJ1-1; D ambiguous. CDR3 length: 14 residues. V was pared by 4 bases and J by 3 bases, with 13 bases between. The germline V gene encodes CDR1 SGHRS and CDR2 YFSETQ. CDR3 sequence: CASSEDYGDTEAFF. The CDR3 bases are TGCGCCAGCAGCGAGGACTACGGGGACACTGAAGCTTTCTTT.

The chain links TRBV7-9 to TRBJ1-1; the D is unclear. This CDR3 is built from 13 residues. Germline-derived CDR1 and CDR2 are SEHNR and FQNEAQ (reference sequence). Trimming pared 6 bases from V and 5 bases from J, leaving 13 bases between. CDR3 in amino acids: CASRGLGETEAFF. The CDR3, as DNA: TGTGCCAGCAGGGGCCTTGGGGAGACTGAAGCTTTCTTT.

J is TRBJ2-5 and V is TRBV7-9, with unresolved D. Trimming took 5 bases from V and 4 from J, leaving 11 bases between them. CDR1 and CDR2 from the germline V gene are SEHNR and FQNEAQ (reference sequence). The CDR3 loop spans 13 amino acids. The CDR3: CASSNNGGETQYF. The CDR3 DNA reads as TGTGCCAGCAGCAACAACGGCGGAGAGACCCAGTACTTC.

The rearrangement joins TRBV4-1 to TRBJ1-2; the D is unclear. The CDR3 contains 13 residues. V lost 1 base and J lost 6, with 9 bases in between. From germline, CDR1 is MGHRA and CDR2 YSYEKL. The DNA for the CDR3 is TGCGCCAGCAGCCAAGTCACAGTCGATGGCTACACCTTC. Its translation: CASSQVTVDGYTF.

The genes are TRBV9 and TRBJ2-2; D might be TRBD2 (7 bases). The CDR3 length is 16 residues. The V end lost 0 bases, the J end lost 4 bases, and 13 bases lay between the germline ends. Germline-derived CDR1 and CDR2 are SGDLS and YYNGEE. The CDR3 region is CASSVAGGAGTGELFF. CDR3 DNA sequence: TGTGCCAGCAGCGTAGCGGGGGGCGCGGGCACCGGGGAGCTGTTTTTT.

This clone was seen a few times. The CDR3 DNA follows: TGTGCCAGCAGTCACGGCAGGGCAATCTACGAGCAGTACTTC. Translation: CASSHGRAIYEQYF. The chain recombines TRBV6-1 with TRBJ2-7, with a possible D match to TRBD1 (5 bases). This CDR3 contains 14 residues. In germline, CDR1 is MNHNS, CDR2 SASEGT. The germline V and J ends were trimmed by 5 bases and 3 bases, with 14 bases remaining between them.